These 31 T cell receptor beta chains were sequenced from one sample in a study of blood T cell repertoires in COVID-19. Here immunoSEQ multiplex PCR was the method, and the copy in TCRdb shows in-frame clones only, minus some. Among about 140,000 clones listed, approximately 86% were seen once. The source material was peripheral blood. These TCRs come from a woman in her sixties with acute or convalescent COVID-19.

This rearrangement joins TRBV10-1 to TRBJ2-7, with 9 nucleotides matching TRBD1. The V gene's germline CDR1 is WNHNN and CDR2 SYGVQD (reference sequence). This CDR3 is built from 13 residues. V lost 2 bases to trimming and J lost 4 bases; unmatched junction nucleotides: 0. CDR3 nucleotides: TGCGCCAGCAGTGAGGGACAGGGGTACGAGCAGTACTTC. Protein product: CASSEGQGYEQYF.

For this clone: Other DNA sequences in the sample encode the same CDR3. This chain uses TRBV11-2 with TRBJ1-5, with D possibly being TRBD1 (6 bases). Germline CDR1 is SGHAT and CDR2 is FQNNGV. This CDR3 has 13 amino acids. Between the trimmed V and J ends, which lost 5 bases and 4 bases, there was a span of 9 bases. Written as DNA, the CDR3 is TGTGCCAGCAGCCTTGACAGGAATCAGCCCCAGCATTTT. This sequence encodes CASSLDRNQPQHF.

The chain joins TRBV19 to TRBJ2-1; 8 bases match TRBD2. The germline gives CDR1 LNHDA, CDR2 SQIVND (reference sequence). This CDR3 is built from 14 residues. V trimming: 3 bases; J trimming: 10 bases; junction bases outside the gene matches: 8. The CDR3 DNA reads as TGTGCCAGTAGTATCGACGGGGGGGCCGACGAGCAGTTCTTC. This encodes CASSIDGGADEQFF.

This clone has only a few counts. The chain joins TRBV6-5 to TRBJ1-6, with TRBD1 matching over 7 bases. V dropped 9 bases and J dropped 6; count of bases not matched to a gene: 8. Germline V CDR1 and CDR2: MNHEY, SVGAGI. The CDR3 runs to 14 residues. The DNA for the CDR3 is TGTGCCAGTCGAAGAGGGGGCTCTAATTCACCCCTCCACTTT. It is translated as CASRRGGSNSPLHF.

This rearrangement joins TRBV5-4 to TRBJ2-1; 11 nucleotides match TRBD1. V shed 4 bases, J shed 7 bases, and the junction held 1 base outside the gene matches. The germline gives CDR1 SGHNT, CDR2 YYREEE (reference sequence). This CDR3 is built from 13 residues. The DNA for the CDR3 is TGTGCCAGCAGCCGGGACAGGGGGAATGAGCAGTTCTTC. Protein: CASSRDRGNEQFF.

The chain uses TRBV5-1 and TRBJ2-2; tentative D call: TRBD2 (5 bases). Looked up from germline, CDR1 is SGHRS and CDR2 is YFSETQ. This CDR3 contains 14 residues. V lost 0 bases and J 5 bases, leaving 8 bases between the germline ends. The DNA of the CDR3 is TGCGCCAGCAGCTTGGAAAGAGGGACCGGGGAGCTGTTTTTT. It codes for CASSLERGTGELFF.

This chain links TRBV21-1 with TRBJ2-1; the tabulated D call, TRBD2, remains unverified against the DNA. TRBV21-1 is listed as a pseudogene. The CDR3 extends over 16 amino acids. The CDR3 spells CASSMRTSGAHNEQFF. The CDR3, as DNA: TGTGCCAGCAGCATGCGGACTAGCGGGGCCCACAATGAGCAGTTCTTC.

In DNA form, the CDR3 reads TGTGCCAGCTCACCCCTGGGGACAGGGGGCAACACTGAAGCTTTCTTT. This codes for CASSPLGTGGNTEAFF. The chain employs TRBV18 and TRBJ1-1; 12 bases are shared with TRBD1. The CDR3 covers 16 residues. The trim removed 3 bases at V and 2 bases at J, leaving 4 bases unmatched. Germline lookup yields CDR1 KGHSH and CDR2 LQKENI.

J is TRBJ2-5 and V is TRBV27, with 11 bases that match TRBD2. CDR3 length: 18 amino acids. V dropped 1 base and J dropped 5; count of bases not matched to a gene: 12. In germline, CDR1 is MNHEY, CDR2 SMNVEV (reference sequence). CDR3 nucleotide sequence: TGTGCCAGCAGTTTATTATTAGCGGGGGGGCCTCGGCATGAGACCCAGTACTTC. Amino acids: CASSLLLAGGPRHETQYF.

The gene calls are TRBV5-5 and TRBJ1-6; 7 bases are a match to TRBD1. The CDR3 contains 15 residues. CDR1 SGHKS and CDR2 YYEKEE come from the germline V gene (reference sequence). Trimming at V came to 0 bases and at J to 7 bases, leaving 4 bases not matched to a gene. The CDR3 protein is CASSLARGVNSPLHF. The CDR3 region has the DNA TGTGCCAGCAGCTTGGCCAGGGGGGTGAATTCACCCCTCCACTTT.

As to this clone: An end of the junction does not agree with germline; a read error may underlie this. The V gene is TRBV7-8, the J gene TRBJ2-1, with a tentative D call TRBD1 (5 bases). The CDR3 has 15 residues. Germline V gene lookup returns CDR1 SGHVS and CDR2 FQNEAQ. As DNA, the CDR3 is TGTGCCAGCAGCCCTGGGGCTCTATTGGGCAATAAGCAGTTCTTC. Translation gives CASSPGALLGNKQFF.

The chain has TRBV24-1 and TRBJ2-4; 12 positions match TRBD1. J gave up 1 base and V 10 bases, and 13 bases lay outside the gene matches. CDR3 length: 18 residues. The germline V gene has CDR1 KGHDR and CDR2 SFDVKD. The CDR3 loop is CATLVGQGARRAKNIQYF. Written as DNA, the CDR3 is TGTGCCACTCTCGTGGGACAGGGGGCTAGAAGGGCCAAAAACATTCAGTACTTC.

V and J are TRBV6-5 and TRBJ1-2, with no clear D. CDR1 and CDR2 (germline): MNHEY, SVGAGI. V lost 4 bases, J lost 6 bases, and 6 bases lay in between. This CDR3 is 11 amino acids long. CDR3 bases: TGTGCCAGCAGTTTAGCCCATGGCTACACCTTC. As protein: CASSLAHGYTF.

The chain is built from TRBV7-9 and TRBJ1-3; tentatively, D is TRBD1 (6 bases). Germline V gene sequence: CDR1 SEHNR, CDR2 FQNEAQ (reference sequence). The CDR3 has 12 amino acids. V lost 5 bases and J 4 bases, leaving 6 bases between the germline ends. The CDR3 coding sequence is TGTGCCAGCAGCGACAGGGGAAACACCATATATTTT. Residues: CASSDRGNTIYF.

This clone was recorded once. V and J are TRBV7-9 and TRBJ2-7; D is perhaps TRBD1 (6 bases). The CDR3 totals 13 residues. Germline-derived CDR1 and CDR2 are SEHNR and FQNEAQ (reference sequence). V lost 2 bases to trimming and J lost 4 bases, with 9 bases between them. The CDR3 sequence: CASSLLQGYEQYF. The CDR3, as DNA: TGTGCCAGCAGCTTACTTCAGGGGTACGAGCAGTACTTC.

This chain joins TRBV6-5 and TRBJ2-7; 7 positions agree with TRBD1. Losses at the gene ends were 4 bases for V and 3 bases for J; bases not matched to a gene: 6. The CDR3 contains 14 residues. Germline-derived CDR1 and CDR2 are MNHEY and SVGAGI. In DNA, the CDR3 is TGTGCCAGCAGTTGGGCGACAGGGAACTACGAGCAGTACTTC. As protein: CASSWATGNYEQYF.

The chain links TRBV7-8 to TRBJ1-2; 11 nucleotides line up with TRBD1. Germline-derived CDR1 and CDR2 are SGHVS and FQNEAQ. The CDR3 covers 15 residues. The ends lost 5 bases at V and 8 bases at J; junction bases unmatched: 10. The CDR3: CASSVRDRGFGGYTF. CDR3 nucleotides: TGTGCCAGCAGCGTCCGGGACAGGGGGTTCGGGGGCTACACCTTC. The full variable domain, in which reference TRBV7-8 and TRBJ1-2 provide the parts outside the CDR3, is GAGVSQSPRYKVAKRGQDVALRCDPISGHVSLFWYQQALGQGPEFLTYFQNEAQLDKSGLPSDRFFAERPEGSVSTLKIQRTQQEDSAVYLCASSVRDRGFGGYTFGSGTRLTVV.

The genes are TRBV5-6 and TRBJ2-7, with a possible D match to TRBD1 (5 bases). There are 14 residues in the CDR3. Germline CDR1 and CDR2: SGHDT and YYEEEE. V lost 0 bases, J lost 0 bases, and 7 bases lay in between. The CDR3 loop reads CASSLGQGSYEQYF. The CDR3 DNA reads TGTGCCAGCAGCTTGGGGCAGGGCTCCTACGAGCAGTACTTC.

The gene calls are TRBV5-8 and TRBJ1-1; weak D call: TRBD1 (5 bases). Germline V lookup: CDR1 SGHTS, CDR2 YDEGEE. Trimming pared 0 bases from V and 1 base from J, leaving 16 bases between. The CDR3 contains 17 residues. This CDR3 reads CASSLAGTGLWNTEAFF. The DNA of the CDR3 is TGTGCCAGCAGCTTGGCAGGGACGGGACTTTGGAACACTGAAGCTTTCTTT.

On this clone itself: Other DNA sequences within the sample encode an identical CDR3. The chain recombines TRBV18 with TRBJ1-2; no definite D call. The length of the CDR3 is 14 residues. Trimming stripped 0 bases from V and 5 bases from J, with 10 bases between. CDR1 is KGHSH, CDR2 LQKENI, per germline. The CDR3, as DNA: TGTGCCAGCTCACCACCTACAGAGTCTTATGGCTACACCTTC. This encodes CASSPPTESYGYTF. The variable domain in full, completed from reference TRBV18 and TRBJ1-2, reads NAGVMQNPRHLVRRRGQEARLRCSPMKGHSHVYWYRQLPEEGLKFMVYLQKENIIDESGMPKERFSAEFPKEGPSILRIQQVVRGDSAAYFCASSPPTESYGYTFGSGTRLTVV.

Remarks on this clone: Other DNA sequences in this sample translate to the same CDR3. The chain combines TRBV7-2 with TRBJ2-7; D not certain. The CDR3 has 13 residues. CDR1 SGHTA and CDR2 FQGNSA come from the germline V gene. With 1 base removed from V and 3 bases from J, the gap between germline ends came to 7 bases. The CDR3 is CASSLVPGYEQYF. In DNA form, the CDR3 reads TGTGCCAGCAGCTTAGTACCGGGCTACGAGCAGTACTTC.

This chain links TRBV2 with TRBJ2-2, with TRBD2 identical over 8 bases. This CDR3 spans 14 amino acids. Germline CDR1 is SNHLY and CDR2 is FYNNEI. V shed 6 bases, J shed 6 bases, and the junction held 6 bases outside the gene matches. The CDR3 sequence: CASRGGTSPGELFF. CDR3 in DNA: TGTGCCAGCAGGGGAGGGACTAGTCCCGGGGAGCTGTTTTTT.

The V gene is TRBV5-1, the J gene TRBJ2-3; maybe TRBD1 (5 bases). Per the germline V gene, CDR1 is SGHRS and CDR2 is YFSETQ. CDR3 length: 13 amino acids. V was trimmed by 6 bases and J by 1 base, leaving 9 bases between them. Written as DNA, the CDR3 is TGCGCCAGCACAGGACATCGCACAGATACGCAGTATTTT. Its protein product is CASTGHRTDTQYF.

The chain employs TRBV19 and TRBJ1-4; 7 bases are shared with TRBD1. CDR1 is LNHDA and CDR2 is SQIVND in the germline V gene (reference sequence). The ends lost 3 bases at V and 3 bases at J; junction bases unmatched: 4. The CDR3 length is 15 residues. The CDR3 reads CASSMRGRANEKLFF. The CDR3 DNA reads TGTGCCAGTAGTATGAGGGGGCGGGCTAATGAAAAACTGTTTTTT.

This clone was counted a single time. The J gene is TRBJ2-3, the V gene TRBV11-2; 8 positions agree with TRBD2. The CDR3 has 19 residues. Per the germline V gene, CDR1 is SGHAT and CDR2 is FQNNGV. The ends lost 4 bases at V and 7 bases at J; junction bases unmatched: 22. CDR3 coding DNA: TGTGCCAGCAGCTCCAGGGAGGGTTGGGGACTAGTAGGAGAGCATACGCAGTATTTT. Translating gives CASSSREGWGLVGEHTQYF.

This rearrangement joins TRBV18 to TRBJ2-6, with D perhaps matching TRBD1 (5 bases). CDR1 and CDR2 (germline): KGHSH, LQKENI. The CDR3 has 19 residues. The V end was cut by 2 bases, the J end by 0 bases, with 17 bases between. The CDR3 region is CASSPERGILSSGANVLTF. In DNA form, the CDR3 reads TGTGCCAGCTCACCAGAAAGGGGAATCCTGAGCTCTGGGGCCAACGTCCTGACTTTC.

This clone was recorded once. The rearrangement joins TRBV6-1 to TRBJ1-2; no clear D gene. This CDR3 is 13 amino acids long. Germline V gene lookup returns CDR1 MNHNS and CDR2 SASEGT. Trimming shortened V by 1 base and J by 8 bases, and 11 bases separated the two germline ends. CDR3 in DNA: TGTGCCAGCAGTGAAGGCCTCAACTGGGGCTACACCTTC. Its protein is CASSEGLNWGYTF.

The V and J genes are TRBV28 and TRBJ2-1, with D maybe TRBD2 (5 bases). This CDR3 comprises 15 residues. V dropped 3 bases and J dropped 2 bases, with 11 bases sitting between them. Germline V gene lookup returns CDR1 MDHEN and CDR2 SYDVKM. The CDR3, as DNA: TGTGCCAGCAGTTTCCGGGGAGCGGCCTACAATGAGCAGTTCTTC. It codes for CASSFRGAAYNEQFF.

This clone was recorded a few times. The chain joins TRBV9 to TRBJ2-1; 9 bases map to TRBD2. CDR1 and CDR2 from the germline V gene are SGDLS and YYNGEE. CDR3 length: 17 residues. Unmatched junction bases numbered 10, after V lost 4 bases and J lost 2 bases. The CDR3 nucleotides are TGTGCCAGCAGCCAAACCTCAGCGGGGGGACCCTACAATGAGCAGTTCTTC. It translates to CASSQTSAGGPYNEQFF.

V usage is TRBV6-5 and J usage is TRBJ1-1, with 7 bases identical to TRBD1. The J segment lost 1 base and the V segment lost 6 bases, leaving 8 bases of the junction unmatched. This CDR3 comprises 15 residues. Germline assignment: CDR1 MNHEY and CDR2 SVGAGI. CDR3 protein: CASREGAWGNTEAFF. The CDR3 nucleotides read TGTGCCAGCAGGGAGGGGGCCTGGGGGAACACTGAAGCTTTCTTT.

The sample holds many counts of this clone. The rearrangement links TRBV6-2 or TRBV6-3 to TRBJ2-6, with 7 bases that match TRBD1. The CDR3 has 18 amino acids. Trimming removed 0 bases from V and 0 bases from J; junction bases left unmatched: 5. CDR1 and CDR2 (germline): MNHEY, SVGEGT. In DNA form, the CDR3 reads TGTGCCAGCAGTTACTCGAGGGGGCCCGGCTCTGGGGCCAACGTCCTGACTTTC. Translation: CASSYSRGPGSGANVLTF.